This T cell receptor beta chain is drawn from a study of cytomegalovirus exposure and HLA in healthy donors. Of note for this clone: Its antigen is unidentified.

Broader study findings: The HLA-A and HLA-B alleles of most subjects were reportedly predicted accurately from TCR beta sequences.

It was with 60 Vbeta and 13 Jbeta primers that the PCR ran. Method: immunoSEQ multiplex PCR; TCRdb's copy keeps in-frame clones and lacks some. This table has about 150,000 clones, roughly 82% appearing once. The CDR3 runs 16 residues. Germline V gene data show CDR1 as MNHNS and CDR2 as SASEGT. Trimming pared 2 bases from V and 0 bases from J, leaving 11 bases between. The chain has TRBV6-1 and TRBJ1-3, with D maybe TRBD1 (5 bases). Source material: PBMCs. This sequence originates from a woman between 45 and 60 years old in good health and CMV-seropositive. The CDR3 reads CASSEWGGSSGNTIYF. The CDR3 DNA sequence: TGTGCCAGCAGTGAATGGGGCGGGAGCTCTGGAAACACCATATATTTT.